These 16 T cell receptor beta chains were sequenced from one sample in a study of vaccination and CD4 T cells after COVID-19. The sample's treatment: roughly ten-day PBMC culture with coronavirus spike peptide pools or control peptides (ViraFEST assay). Those CD4+ T cells from the unexposed donor predate the COVID-19 pandemic (2011-2018). For these receptors, no antigen is known. Sequence data for DNA of cultured CD4+ T cells were generated by the Oncomine TCR Beta short-read assay. From cultured CD4+ T cells, genomic DNA was extracted. TCRdb ran MiXCR on the PCR reads and lists one entry per CDR3 protein. The sample lists fewer than 13,000 distinct CDR3 sequences, approximately 32% occurring once. The sample taken for sequencing was CD4+ T cells from blood, cultured in vitro. The receptor source for this set is a human donor in good health.

This clonotype was counted only a few times. This sequence joins TRBV20-1 and TRBJ1-1; possible D gene TRBD1, 6 bases. V lost 2 bases and J lost 4, with 11 bases in between. CDR3 size: 13 residues. Germline loops: CDR1 DFQATT, CDR2 SNEGSKA (reference sequence). The CDR3 DNA reads as TGCAGTGCTAGATTTCCAGGGGTCACTGAAGCTTTCTTT. Its protein product is CSARFPGVTEAFF.

The rearrangement joins TRBV19 to TRBJ1-5, with 7 bases identical to TRBD1. The V and J ends lost 4 bases and 5 bases, in that order; junction bases with no gene match: 2. The CDR3 is 13 amino acids. The germline V gene encodes CDR1 LNHDA and CDR2 SQIVND (reference sequence). In nucleotides, the CDR3 is TGTGCCAGTAGTAGACAGGGACATCAGCCCCAGCATTTT. The encoded protein is CASSRQGHQPQHF.

The chain carries TRBV6-4 and TRBJ1-1; no reliable D call. The CDR3 totals 14 residues. Deletions cut 6 bases from V and 3 bases from J, with 14 bases between. Germline CDR1 and CDR2: MRHNA and SNTAGT. In DNA, the CDR3 is TGTGCCAGCAGCCCGGGGTTAATTGACACTGAAGCTTTCTTT. Amino acid sequence: CASSPGLIDTEAFF.

The rearrangement links TRBV15 to TRBJ1-1, with D possibly TRBD1 on 5 matching bases. The CDR3 has 15 residues. CDR1 and CDR2 from the germline V gene are LNHNV and YYDKDF (reference sequence). With 1 base removed from V and 3 bases from J, the gap between germline ends came to 12 bases. The CDR3 is CATSRAGDGYTEAFF. The DNA of the CDR3 is TGTGCCACCAGCAGAGCGGGGGACGGGTACACTGAAGCTTTCTTT.

This rearrangement joins TRBV6-1 to TRBJ2-2; D is undetermined. Between the trimmed V and J ends, which lost 7 bases and 6 bases, there was a span of 12 bases. The germline CDR1 and CDR2 sequences are MNHNS and SASEGT. The CDR3 has 13 residues. CDR3 coding DNA: TGTGCCAGCATGCCCAGGCCCTCCGGGGAGCTGTTTTTT. Translating gives CASMPRPSGELFF.

V is TRBV18 and J is TRBJ1-1, with D tentatively TRBD1 (6 bases). The CDR3 consists of 16 residues. Germline-derived CDR1 and CDR2 are KGHSH and LQKENI. The germline V and J ends were trimmed by 3 bases and 1 base, with 15 bases remaining between them. The CDR3 here is CASSPLPVRGNTEAFF. The CDR3 DNA is TGTGCCAGCTCACCCCTCCCGGTCAGGGGGAACACTGAAGCTTTCTTT.

J is TRBJ1-2 and V is TRBV19; a possible D gene is TRBD1 (5 bases). The V gene lost 7 bases and the J gene lost 4 bases, with 13 bases spanning the gap. The CDR3 runs 13 residues. CDR1 and CDR2 (germline): LNHDA, SQIVND (reference sequence). CDR3 residues: CASNQGKTYGYTF. CDR3 nucleotides: TGTGCCAGTAATCAGGGAAAAACCTATGGCTACACCTTC.

This clonotype was recorded only once. One end of the junction is discordant with germline, which a read error may explain. The chain carries TRBV4-1 and TRBJ1-5; D unclear. In germline, CDR1 is MGHRA, CDR2 YSYEKL. The CDR3 length is 14 residues. This chain's CDR3 is CASSQDRSFQAQHF. CDR3 bases: TGCGCCAGCAGCCAAGATCGGAGTTTTCAGGCCCAGCATTTT.

Note on this clonotype: This could be a read error, since a much larger clone is one nucleotide away. The chain is built from TRBV6-1 and TRBJ1-2; 10 bases map to TRBD1. The germline V gene has CDR1 MNHNS and CDR2 SASEGT. The CDR3 has 16 residues. CDR3: CVSSEARDRGDYGYTF. CDR3 in DNA: TGTGTCAGCAGTGAAGCCCGGGACAGGGGTGACTATGGCTACACCTTC.

In its sample, this clonotype was seen a few times. The J gene is TRBJ2-3, the V gene TRBV6-1; 8 nucleotides match TRBD2. The CDR3 is made up of 16 amino acids. Trimming cost V 2 bases and J 4 bases; bases outside gene matches: 8. CDR1 is MNHNS and CDR2 is SASEGT in the germline V gene. The CDR3 bases are TGTGCCAGCAGTGAATCGGCGGGAGGCGTGTCAGATACGCAGTATTTT. Residues: CASSESAGGVSDTQYF.

V and J are TRBV30 and TRBJ1-1; a possible D gene is TRBD1 (5 bases). V lost 2 bases and J lost 4, with 20 bases in between. This CDR3 has 16 residues. In germline, CDR1 is GTSNPN, CDR2 SVGIG (reference sequence). CDR3 residues: CAWSSWGDPLLTEAFF. CDR3 DNA: TGTGCCTGGAGTAGTTGGGGGGACCCTCTTCTCACTGAAGCTTTCTTT.

V and J are TRBV5-1 and TRBJ2-3; D tentatively fits TRBD1 or TRBD2 (6 bases each). V lost 4 bases and J 6 bases, leaving 12 bases between the germline ends. CDR1 is SGHRS and CDR2 is YFSETQ in the germline V gene. The CDR3 consists of 13 residues. In nucleotides, the CDR3 is TGCGCCAGCAGCGTCGGGGGCGAGGATACGCAGTATTTT. Amino acids: CASSVGGEDTQYF.

In this sample, this clonotype is medium-sized. The chain is built from TRBV20-1 and TRBJ1-2, with a weak D call TRBD1 (6 bases). Trimming stripped 3 bases from V and 2 bases from J, with 7 bases between. Germline V CDR1 and CDR2: DFQATT, SNEGSKA (reference sequence). This CDR3 is built from 12 residues. This chain's CDR3 is CSASTGNYGYTF. In DNA form, the CDR3 reads TGCAGTGCTAGTACAGGGAACTATGGCTACACCTTC.

The J gene is TRBJ1-2, the V gene TRBV11-2, with D hard to call. Looked up from germline, CDR1 is SGHAT and CDR2 is FQNNGV. This CDR3 spans 14 amino acids. Trimming stripped 3 bases from V and 9 bases from J, with 17 bases between. As DNA, the CDR3 is TGTGCCAGCAGCTTTAGTCTAACGGACCCAAGCTACACCTTC. This translates into CASSFSLTDPSYTF. The full variable domain, its missing parts supplied by reference TRBV11-2 and TRBJ1-2, is EAGVAQSPRYKIIEKRQSVAFWCNPISGHATLYWYQQILGQGPKLLIQFQNNGVVDDSQLPKDRFSAERLKGVDSTLKIQPAKLEDSAVYLCASSFSLTDPSYTFGSGTRLTVV.

This clonotype was detected a few times. The V and J genes are TRBV7-3 and TRBJ1-2; D is unresolved. CDR1 and CDR2 from the germline V gene are SGHTA and FQGTGA. This CDR3 region has 12 residues. Trimming took off 3 bases at V and 5 bases at J, with 7 bases between the two ends. DNA of the CDR3: TGTGCCAGCAGCTTTAGTGGATATGGCTACACCTTC. Translating gives CASSFSGYGYTF.

The chain joins TRBV6-2 or TRBV6-3 to TRBJ2-1; 13 bases agree with TRBD2. Unmatched junction bases numbered 6, after V lost 4 bases and J lost 9 bases. Germline V gene data show CDR1 as MNHEY and CDR2 as SVGEGT. CDR3 length equals 15 residues. The CDR3 region is CASSWGTSGMGEQFF. The CDR3 coding sequence is TGTGCCAGCAGTTGGGGGACTAGCGGGATGGGTGAGCAGTTCTTC.